Following are 30 T cell receptor beta chains from one sample sequenced in a study of T cell responses to AZD1222 COVID-19 vaccine. The assay was immunoSEQ multiplex PCR, and TCRdb's table has in-frame clones only and misses some. This sample has around 120,000 clones; 70% to 90% occur once, and the top ten carry approximately 4%. Sequencing used peripheral blood, obtained on day 0 of MenACWY control vaccination. The source of these receptors is an adult in good health.

The chain employs TRBV7-6 and TRBJ2-1; TRBD2 agrees at 11 bases. The CDR3 contains 16 residues. V was pared by 5 bases and J by 7 bases, with 10 bases of the junction left unmatched. Germline V gene lookup returns CDR1 SGHVS and CDR2 FNYEAQ. The CDR3 DNA is TGTGCCAGCAGCCGAGAGGCTAGCGGGGGGATGAATGAGCAGTTCTTC. Amino acid sequence: CASSREASGGMNEQFF.

The chain recombines TRBV19 with TRBJ1-5; D not resolved. The CDR3 runs to 15 residues. In germline, CDR1 is LNHDA, CDR2 SQIVND (reference sequence). Trimming removed 3 bases from V and 0 bases from J, with 9 bases in between. The chain's CDR3 is CASSIQIHSNQPQHF. DNA for the CDR3: TGTGCCAGTAGTATTCAGATACATAGCAATCAGCCCCAGCATTTT.

The chain combines TRBV3-1 (or the pseudogene TRBV3-2) with TRBJ2-7; D gene uncertain. The germline V gene encodes CDR1 LGHDT and CDR2 YNNKEL (reference sequence). Between the trimmed V and J ends, which lost 1 base and 0 bases, there was a span of 13 bases. This CDR3 is built from 16 residues. The CDR3 region has the DNA TGTGCCAGCAGCCAAGTCGTGACCACCAGCTCCTACGAGCAGTACTTC. Amino acids: CASSQVVTTSSYEQYF.

The chain employs TRBV10-3 and TRBJ2-1, with D tentatively TRBD1 (5 bases). V was shortened by 4 bases and J by 10 bases, with 8 bases between the two germline ends. This CDR3 has 11 amino acids. Germline V gene data show CDR1 as ENHRY and CDR2 as SYGVKD. This chain's CDR3 is CAISGGGEQFF. CDR3 coding DNA: TGTGCCATCAGTGGGGGCGGCGAGCAGTTCTTC.

The rearrangement links TRBV9 to TRBJ1-5; TRBD1 aligns across 7 bases. V trimming: 6 bases; J trimming: 0 bases; junction bases outside the gene matches: 6. CDR3 length: 15 residues. Germline V gene lookup returns CDR1 SGDLS and CDR2 YYNGEE. The CDR3: CASNPQGNSNQPQHF. The CDR3, as DNA: TGTGCCAGCAACCCACAGGGGAATAGCAATCAGCCCCAGCATTTT. The whole variable domain, filled in from reference TRBV9 and TRBJ1-5, reads DSGVTQTPKHLITATGQRVTLRCSPRSGDLSVYWYQQSLDQGLQFLIQYYNGEERAKGNILERFSAQQFPDLHSELNLSSLELGDSALYFCASNPQGNSNQPQHFGDGTRLSIL.

The V and J genes are TRBV24-1 and TRBJ1-2; 9 bases are a match to TRBD1. Germline CDR1 and CDR2: KGHDR and SFDVKD. The CDR3 sequence is 15 residues long. Losses at the gene ends were 3 bases for V and 3 bases for J; bases not matched to a gene: 4. The DNA of the CDR3 is TGTGCCACCAGTGATGTTAACAGGGGGCACTATGGCTACACCTTC. This gives the protein CATSDVNRGHYGYTF.

The J gene is TRBJ1-2, the V gene TRBV19; perhaps TRBD1 as D (6 bases). The germline gives CDR1 LNHDA, CDR2 SQIVND (reference sequence). CDR3 size: 17 residues. Deletions cut 8 bases from V and 4 bases from J, with 26 bases between. The CDR3 DNA reads as TGTGCCAGTTCCCTATCCCCTTTTGGACAGAGTGGCTATGGCTACACCTTC. This translates into CASSLSPFGQSGYGYTF.

This chain uses TRBV6-5 with TRBJ2-7; D not resolved. The CDR3 is made up of 13 amino acids. Germline lookup yields CDR1 MNHEY and CDR2 SVGAGI. Trimming shortened V by 5 bases and J by 3 bases, and 11 bases separated the two germline ends. CDR3 nucleotides: TGTGCCAGCAGTCGCCAGGACGGCTACGAGCAGTACTTC. Translating it yields CASSRQDGYEQYF.

This clone is labeled medium-sized. The same CDR3 also results from other DNA sequences found in this sample. The chain joins TRBV4-1 to TRBJ1-5, with 9 bases matching TRBD1. V trimming: 2 bases; J trimming: 6 bases; junction bases outside the gene matches: 5. This CDR3 has 15 amino acids. CDR1 and CDR2 (germline): MGHRA, YSYEKL. The CDR3 reads CASSQTRQGGQPQHF. The CDR3 DNA reads as TGCGCCAGCAGCCAAACCCGACAGGGGGGTCAGCCCCAGCATTTT.

The rearrangement joins TRBV4-2 to TRBJ1-1; 7 bases align to TRBD1. In germline, CDR1 is LGHNA, CDR2 YNFKEQ. The CDR3 length is 15 residues. Trimming took 5 bases from V and 3 from J; bases not matched to a gene: 9. The CDR3 loop is CASSEGGQLHTEAFF. The CDR3 DNA reads TGTGCCAGCAGCGAAGGGGGACAGCTTCACACTGAAGCTTTCTTT.

Concerning this clone: A read error may account for a junction end that differs from germline. V is TRBV7-7 and J is TRBJ1-2; 7 bases line up with TRBD1. Germline CDR1 and CDR2: SSHAT and FNYEAQ (reference sequence). CDR3 length: 14 residues. In nucleotides, the CDR3 is TGTGCTAGCAGCCCATTACAGGGGACCTATGGCTACACCTTC. It codes for CASSPLQGTYGYTF.

This chain uses TRBV5-1 with TRBJ1-1; no firm D call. Trimming removed 6 bases at V and 0 bases at J, with 15 bases between. CDR1 SGHRS and CDR2 YFSETQ come from the germline V gene. The CDR3 has 15 residues. In nucleotides, the CDR3 is TGCGCCAGCACCCCTCCGGGTATCATGAACACTGAAGCTTTCTTT. Protein product: CASTPPGIMNTEAFF.

The chain has TRBV5-4 and TRBJ1-2, with a weak D call TRBD1 (6 bases). CDR1 and CDR2 (germline): SGHNT, YYREEE (reference sequence). With 4 bases removed from V and 2 bases from J, the gap between germline ends came to 12 bases. CDR3 size: 14 residues. CDR3 in amino acids: CASSPGAANYGYTF. The CDR3 DNA reads TGTGCCAGCAGCCCGGGGGCAGCCAACTATGGCTACACCTTC.

The chain is built from TRBV6-5 and TRBJ1-2; D is ambiguous. V was shortened by 5 bases and J by 1 base, with 2 bases between the two germline ends. This CDR3 has 11 residues. CDR1 and CDR2 from the germline V gene are MNHEY and SVGAGI. The CDR3 nucleotides are TGTGCCAGCAGTAATAACTATGGCTACACCTTC. This translates into CASSNNYGYTF.

The chain is built from TRBV6-2 or TRBV6-3 and TRBJ1-5; maybe TRBD1 (6 bases). The CDR3 loop spans 15 amino acids. Trimming took off 6 bases at V and 2 bases at J, with 14 bases between the two ends. The V gene's germline CDR1 is MNHEY and CDR2 SVGEGT. This CDR3 is CASSPQGVGNQPQHF. As DNA, the CDR3 is TGTGCCAGCAGCCCACAGGGAGTGGGCAATCAGCCCCAGCATTTT.

The gene calls are TRBV19 and TRBJ1-2; 9 bases match TRBD1. Per germline, CDR1 LNHDA and CDR2 SQIVND (reference sequence). V lost 4 bases, J lost 4 bases, and 10 bases stayed unmatched. The CDR3 has 16 residues. This chain's CDR3 is CASSRGQGRDFYGYTF. CDR3 coding DNA: TGTGCCAGTAGTAGGGGACAGGGTCGGGACTTCTATGGCTACACCTTC.

J is TRBJ1-4 and V is TRBV4-2; D gene uncertain. The ends were cut back, 3 bases at V and 0 bases at J, with 5 bases in the middle. The CDR3 covers 14 residues. Germline V CDR1 and CDR2: LGHNA, YNFKEQ. The CDR3 reads CASSQSPTNEKLFF. CDR3 sequence (DNA): TGTGCCAGCAGCCAGTCCCCAACTAATGAAAAACTGTTTTTT.

The rearrangement uses TRBV24-1 and TRBJ2-5; D is undetermined. Germline V gives CDR1 KGHDR, CDR2 SFDVKD. Trimming removed 4 bases from V and 4 bases from J, with 12 bases in between. The CDR3 is 14 amino acids. CDR3 bases: TGTGCCACCAGTGACCCCGGGCAGACAGAGACCCAGTACTTC. Translated: CATSDPGQTETQYF.

The chain combines TRBV5-5 with TRBJ1-1; a possible D gene is TRBD1 (6 bases). CDR3 length: 15 residues. Germline CDR1 reads SGHKS; CDR2 reads YYEKEE (reference sequence). Trimming removed 1 base at V and 5 bases at J, with 15 bases between. The CDR3: CASSLMTGAGTEAFF. Written as DNA, the CDR3 is TGTGCCAGCAGCTTGATGACGGGGGCCGGGACTGAAGCTTTCTTT.

The rearrangement uses TRBV9 and TRBJ2-3; 9 bases are shared with TRBD1. The CDR3 runs 14 residues. From germline, CDR1 is SGDLS and CDR2 YYNGEE. V dropped 3 bases and J dropped 3; count of bases not matched to a gene: 2. The CDR3 DNA sequence: TGTGCCAGCAGCGGGACAGGGGTAACAGATACGCAGTATTTT. Encoded protein: CASSGTGVTDTQYF.

Only one count was recorded for this clone. The V and J genes are TRBV6-1 and TRBJ2-2; the D gene could be TRBD1 or TRBD2 (5 bases each). CDR1 and CDR2 from the germline V gene are MNHNS and SASEGT. The CDR3 spans 14 residues. V lost 6 bases to trimming and J lost 3 bases, with 11 bases between them. The CDR3 DNA is TGTGCCAGCAGAGGGACGGCAGACACCGGGGAGCTGTTTTTT. Translation: CASRGTADTGELFF.

The chain is built from TRBV10-2 and TRBJ2-1; D is ambiguous. There are 13 residues in the CDR3. In germline, CDR1 is WSHSY, CDR2 SAAADI. With 6 bases removed from V and 0 bases from J, the gap between germline ends came to 6 bases. CDR3 region: CASRVSSYNEQFF. In nucleotides, the CDR3 is TGCGCCAGCAGGGTAAGCTCCTACAATGAGCAGTTCTTC.

In this sample, this clone turned up once. The chain combines TRBV3-1 (or the pseudogene TRBV3-2) with TRBJ2-5, with TRBD1 identical over 8 bases. The ends lost 4 bases at V and 5 bases at J; junction bases unmatched: 9. The CDR3 consists of 15 residues. Germline V gives CDR1 LGHDT, CDR2 YNNKEL (reference sequence). CDR3 amino acids: CASSPIRTGTETQYF. For the CDR3, the DNA is TGTGCCAGCAGCCCGATAAGGACAGGGACGGAGACCCAGTACTTC.

The CDR3 region has the DNA TGTGCCTGGAGACCCGGACAGTTCTATGGCTACACCTTC. Residues: CAWRPGQFYGYTF. The rearrangement links TRBV30 to TRBJ1-2, with a weak D call TRBD1 (6 bases). The ends were cut back, 3 bases at V and 4 bases at J, with 12 bases in the middle. The germline V gene has CDR1 GTSNPN and CDR2 SVGIG (reference sequence). The CDR3 contains 13 residues.

The chain uses TRBV28 and TRBJ1-4; tentative D call: TRBD1 (5 bases). V lost 5 bases and J lost 8, with 9 bases in between. Germline lookup yields CDR1 MDHEN and CDR2 SYDVKM. This CDR3 has 12 amino acids. CDR3 coding DNA: TGTGCCAGCAGTATTCGGGGGGAAAAACTGTTTTTT. Translating gives CASSIRGEKLFF.

This clone showed up just once. J is TRBJ1-5 and V is TRBV10-1, with D possibly being TRBD1 (6 bases). CDR1 and CDR2 (germline): WNHNN, SYGVQD (reference sequence). This CDR3 region has 15 residues. Between the trimmed V and J ends, which lost 2 bases and 6 bases, there was a span of 14 bases. CDR3 protein: CASSEGQLGTQPQHF. In DNA, the CDR3 is TGCGCCAGCAGTGAGGGACAGCTGGGCACTCAGCCCCAGCATTTT.

The chain couples TRBV5-1 to TRBJ2-7; D gene unclear. Germline CDR1 reads SGHRS; CDR2 reads YFSETQ. CDR3 length equals 13 residues. With 0 bases removed from V and 2 bases from J, the gap between germline ends came to 6 bases. The CDR3 DNA reads TGCGCCAGCAGCTTGGGGGCAGCCTACGAGCAGTACTTC. It is translated as CASSLGAAYEQYF.

V is TRBV15 and J is TRBJ1-3; no clear D. Germline CDR1 and CDR2: LNHNV and YYDKDF (reference sequence). This CDR3 has 13 residues. Trimming pared 3 bases from V and 9 bases from J, leaving 12 bases between. CDR3 amino acids: CATSSPTPVTIYF. For the CDR3, the DNA is TGTGCCACCAGCAGTCCCACCCCTGTCACCATATATTTT.

The V and J genes are TRBV24-1 and TRBJ2-2, with D possibly TRBD1 on 6 matching bases. In germline, CDR1 is KGHDR, CDR2 SFDVKD. CDR3 length: 14 amino acids. With 7 bases removed from V and 5 bases from J, the gap between germline ends came to 13 bases. The CDR3 protein is CATRAMGATGELFF. The DNA for the CDR3 is TGTGCCACCAGGGCCATGGGGGCAACCGGGGAGCTGTTTTTT.

V gene TRBV19 combines with J gene TRBJ2-3, with 8 bases that match TRBD2. Germline V gene data show CDR1 as LNHDA and CDR2 as SQIVND (reference sequence). V trimming: 3 bases; J trimming: 1 base; junction bases outside the gene matches: 3. The CDR3 loop spans 15 amino acids. The CDR3 coding sequence is TGTGCCAGTAGTATCGGGGGGGCCCGCACAGATACGCAGTATTTT. It encodes CASSIGGARTDTQYF.